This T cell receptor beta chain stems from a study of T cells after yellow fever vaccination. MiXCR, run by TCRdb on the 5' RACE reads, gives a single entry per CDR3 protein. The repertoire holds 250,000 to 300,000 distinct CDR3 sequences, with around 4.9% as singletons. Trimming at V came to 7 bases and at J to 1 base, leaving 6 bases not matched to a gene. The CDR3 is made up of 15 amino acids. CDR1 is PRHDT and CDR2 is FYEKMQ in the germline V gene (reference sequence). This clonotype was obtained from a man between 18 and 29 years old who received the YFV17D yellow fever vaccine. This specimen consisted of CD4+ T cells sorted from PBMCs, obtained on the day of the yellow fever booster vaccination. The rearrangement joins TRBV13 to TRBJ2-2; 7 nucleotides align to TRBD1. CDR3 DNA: TGTGCCAGCATCATAAGGGACAGGAACACCGGGGAGCTGTTTTTT. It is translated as CASIIRDRNTGELFF. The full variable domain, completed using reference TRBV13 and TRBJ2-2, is AAGVIQSPRHLIKEKRETATLKCYPIPRHDTVYWYQQGPGQDPQFLISFYEKMQSDKGSIPDRFSAQQFSDYHSELNMSSLELGDSALYFCASIIRDRNTGELFFGEGSRLTVL.